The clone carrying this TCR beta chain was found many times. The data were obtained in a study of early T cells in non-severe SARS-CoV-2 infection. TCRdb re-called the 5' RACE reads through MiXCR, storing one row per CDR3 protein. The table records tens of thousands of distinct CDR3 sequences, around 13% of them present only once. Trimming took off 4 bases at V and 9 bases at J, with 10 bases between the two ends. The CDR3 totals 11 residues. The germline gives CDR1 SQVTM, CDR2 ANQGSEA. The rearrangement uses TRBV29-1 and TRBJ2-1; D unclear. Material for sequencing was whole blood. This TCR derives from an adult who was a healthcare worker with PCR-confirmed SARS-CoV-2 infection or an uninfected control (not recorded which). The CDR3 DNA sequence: TGCAGCGTTGTTCCATTTAGTGAGCAGTTCTTC. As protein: CSVVPFSEQFF.